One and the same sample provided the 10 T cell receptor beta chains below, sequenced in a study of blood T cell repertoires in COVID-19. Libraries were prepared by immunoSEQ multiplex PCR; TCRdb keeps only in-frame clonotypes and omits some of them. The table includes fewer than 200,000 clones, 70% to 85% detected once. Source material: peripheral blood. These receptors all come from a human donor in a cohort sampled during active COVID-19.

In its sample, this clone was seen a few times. The CDR3 region has the DNA TGTGCCAGCAGCTTAGGCCGTTCGGGGAAACCCCTCCACTTT. Its translation: CASSLGRSGKPLHF. The chain joins TRBV13 to TRBJ1-6, with D unresolved. The CDR3 is made up of 14 amino acids. Germline CDR1 PRHDT, CDR2 FYEKMQ (reference sequence). V shed 0 bases and J shed 12 bases, with 12 bases lying between them.

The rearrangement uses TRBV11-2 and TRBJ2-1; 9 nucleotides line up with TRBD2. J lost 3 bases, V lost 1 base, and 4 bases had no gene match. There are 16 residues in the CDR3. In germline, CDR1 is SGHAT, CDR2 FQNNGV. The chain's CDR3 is CASSLGAGGLYNEQFF. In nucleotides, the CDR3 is TGTGCCAGCAGCTTAGGAGCGGGGGGCCTCTACAATGAGCAGTTCTTC. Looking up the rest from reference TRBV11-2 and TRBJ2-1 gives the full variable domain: EAGVAQSPRYKIIEKRQSVAFWCNPISGHATLYWYQQILGQGPKLLIQFQNNGVVDDSQLPKDRFSAERLKGVDSTLKIQPAKLEDSAVYLCASSLGAGGLYNEQFFGPGTRLTVL.

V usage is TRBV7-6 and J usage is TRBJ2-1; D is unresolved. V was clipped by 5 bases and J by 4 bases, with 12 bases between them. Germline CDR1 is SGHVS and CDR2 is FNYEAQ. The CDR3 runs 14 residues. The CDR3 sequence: CASSPQTEYNEQFF. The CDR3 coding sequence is TGTGCCAGCAGCCCACAAACAGAGTACAATGAGCAGTTCTTC.

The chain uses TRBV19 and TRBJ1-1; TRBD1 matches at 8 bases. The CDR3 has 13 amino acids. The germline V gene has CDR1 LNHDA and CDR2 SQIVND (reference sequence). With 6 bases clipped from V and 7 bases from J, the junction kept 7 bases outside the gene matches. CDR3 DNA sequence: TGTGCCAGTAGACAATCAGGGGGCCTTGAAGCTTTCTTT. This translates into CASRQSGGLEAFF.

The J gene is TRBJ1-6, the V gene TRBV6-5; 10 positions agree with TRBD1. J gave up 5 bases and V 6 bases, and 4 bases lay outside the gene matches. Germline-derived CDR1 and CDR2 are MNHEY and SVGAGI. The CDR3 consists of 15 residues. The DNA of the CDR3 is TGTGCCAGCAGCGGGGACAGGGGAGATAATTCACCCCTCCACTTT. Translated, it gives CASSGDRGDNSPLHF.

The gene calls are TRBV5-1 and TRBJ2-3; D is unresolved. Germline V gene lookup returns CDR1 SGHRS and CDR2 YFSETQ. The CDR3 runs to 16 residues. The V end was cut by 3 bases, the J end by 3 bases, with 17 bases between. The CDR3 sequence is CASSSLFDTRTDTQYF. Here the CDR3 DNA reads TGCGCCAGCAGCTCCCTTTTTGATACGAGGACAGATACGCAGTATTTT.

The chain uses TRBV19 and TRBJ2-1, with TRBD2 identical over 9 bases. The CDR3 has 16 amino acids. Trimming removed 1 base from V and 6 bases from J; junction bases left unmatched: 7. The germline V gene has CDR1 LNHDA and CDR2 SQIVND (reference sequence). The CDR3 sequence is CASSIVGGGASNEQFF. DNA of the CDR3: TGTGCCAGTAGTATAGTTGGCGGGGGGGCCAGCAATGAGCAGTTCTTC.

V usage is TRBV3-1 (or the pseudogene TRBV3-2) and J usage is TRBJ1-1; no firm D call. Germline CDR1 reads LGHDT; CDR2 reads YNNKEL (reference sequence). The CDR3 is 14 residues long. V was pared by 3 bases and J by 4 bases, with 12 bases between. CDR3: CASSHSLRATEAFF. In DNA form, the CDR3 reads TGTGCCAGCAGCCATTCCTTGAGGGCCACTGAAGCTTTCTTT.

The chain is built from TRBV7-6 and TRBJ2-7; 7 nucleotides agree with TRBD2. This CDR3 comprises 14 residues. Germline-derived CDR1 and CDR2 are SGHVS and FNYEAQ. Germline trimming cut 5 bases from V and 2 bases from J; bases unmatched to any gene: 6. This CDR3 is CASSVGGTTYEQYF. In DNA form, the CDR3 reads TGTGCCAGCAGCGTCGGGGGGACTACCTACGAGCAGTACTTC.

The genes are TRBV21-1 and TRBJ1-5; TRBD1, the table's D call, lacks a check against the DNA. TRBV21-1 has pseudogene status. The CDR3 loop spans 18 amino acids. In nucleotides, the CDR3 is TGTGCCAGCAGCAAGAGGGTCCGGGACAGGGGTATTAATCAGCCCCAGCATTTT. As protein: CASSKRVRDRGINQPQHF.